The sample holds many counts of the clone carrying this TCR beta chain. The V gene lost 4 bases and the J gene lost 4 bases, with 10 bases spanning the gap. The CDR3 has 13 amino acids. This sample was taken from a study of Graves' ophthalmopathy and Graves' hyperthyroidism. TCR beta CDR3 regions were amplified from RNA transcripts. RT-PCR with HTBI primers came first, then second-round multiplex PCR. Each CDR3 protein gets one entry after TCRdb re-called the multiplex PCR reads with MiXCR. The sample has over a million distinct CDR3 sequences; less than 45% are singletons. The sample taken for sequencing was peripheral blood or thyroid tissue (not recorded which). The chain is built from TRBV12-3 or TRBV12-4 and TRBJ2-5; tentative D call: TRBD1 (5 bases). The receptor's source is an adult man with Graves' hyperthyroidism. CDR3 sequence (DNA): TGTGCCAGCAGTTCGGGCAGGGCAGAGACCCAGTACTTC. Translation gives CASSSGRAETQYF.